These T cell receptor beta chains were read from a single sample in a study of blood T cell repertoires in COVID-19. The protocol was immunoSEQ multiplex PCR, while the TCRdb copy is restricted to in-frame clones and leaves out a portion. This sample carries 300,000 to 350,000 clones, around 89% of them seen once, and the ten largest clones take 4% to 5.5%. Sequencing was performed on PBMCs or T cells enriched from blood (not recorded which). These receptors all stem from a woman in her late teens or twenties with acute COVID-19. Each CDR3 is given without its conserved first and last residue.

V	J	CDR3
TRBV19	TRBJ2-1	ASSTGVQFTYNEQF
TRBV19	TRBJ2-7	ASSIRTGTGYEQY
TRBV11-3	TRBJ1-1	ASSLPNRQGGAF
TRBV28	TRBJ2-1	ASSTPGLPSYNEQF
TRBV9	TRBJ2-1	ASSVGTSGDNEQF
TRBV28	TRBJ1-6	ASRQEQGRHNSPLH
TRBV28	TRBJ1-1	ASSSQGYSTEAF
TRBV6-5	TRBJ1-1	ASTPRGVMNTEAF
TRBV12-3/TRBV12-4	TRBJ1-2	ASSPRVFYGYT
TRBV28	TRBJ2-7	ASSPSPGGYSYEQY
TRBV18	TRBJ1-2	ASSPRDSEGYT
TRBV28	TRBJ1-2	ASVSSRGGYT
TRBV5-1	TRBJ1-4	ASSPRGGNEKLF
TRBV11-3	TRBJ2-1	ASSWGRGLNNEQF
TRBV11-2	TRBJ1-2	ASSSTLQGVDYGYT
TRBV19	TRBJ1-5	ASSISGGGNQPQH
TRBV28	TRBJ1-5	ASLYRVGQPQH
TRBV27	TRBJ2-7	ASSLQGLLGFEQY